Below, one T cell receptor beta chain is given with its context. Its specificity is not known. The data were taken from a study of monozygotic twins with inflammatory bowel disease. Nested amplification of TCRalpha and TCRbeta cDNA involved two PCRs of around 15 and 10 cycles. TCRdb re-analyzed the 5' RACE reads; it lists each CDR3 protein once, without DNA. This sample's table has approximately 85,000 distinct CDR3 sequences. General study points: No detectable difference in repertoire similarity separated concordant from discordant twins, possibly as a result of limited power.

Germline-derived CDR1 and CDR2 are SGHRS and YFSETQ. The CDR3 has 15 amino acids. Whole blood, unsorted for T cells, was the source of total RNA. The chain combines TRBV5-1 with TRBJ2-2. The clonotype was recovered from a human donor with ulcerative colitis or Crohn's disease, or a healthy co-twin of an affected twin (not recorded which). Sequencing was done on a sample of blood. The CDR3 spells CASSPWARDTGELFF.